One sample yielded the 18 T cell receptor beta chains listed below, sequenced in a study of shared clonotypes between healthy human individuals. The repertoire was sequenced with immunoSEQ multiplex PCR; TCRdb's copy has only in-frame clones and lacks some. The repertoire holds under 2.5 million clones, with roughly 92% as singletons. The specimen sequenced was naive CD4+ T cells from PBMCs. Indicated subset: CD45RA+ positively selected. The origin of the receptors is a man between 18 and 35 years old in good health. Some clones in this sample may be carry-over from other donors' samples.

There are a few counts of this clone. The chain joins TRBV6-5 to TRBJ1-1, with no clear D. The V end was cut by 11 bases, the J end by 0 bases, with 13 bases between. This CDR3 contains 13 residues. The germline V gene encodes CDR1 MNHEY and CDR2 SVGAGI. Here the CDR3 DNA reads TGTGCCTGCAAACGGGCTATGAACACTGAAGCTTTCTTT. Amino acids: CACKRAMNTEAFF.

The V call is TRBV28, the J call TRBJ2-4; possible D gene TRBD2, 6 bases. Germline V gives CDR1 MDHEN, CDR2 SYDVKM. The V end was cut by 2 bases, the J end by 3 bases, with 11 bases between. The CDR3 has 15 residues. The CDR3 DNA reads TGTGCCAGCAGTTTACGGGAGACAGTCAAAAACATTCAGTACTTC. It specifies CASSLRETVKNIQYF.

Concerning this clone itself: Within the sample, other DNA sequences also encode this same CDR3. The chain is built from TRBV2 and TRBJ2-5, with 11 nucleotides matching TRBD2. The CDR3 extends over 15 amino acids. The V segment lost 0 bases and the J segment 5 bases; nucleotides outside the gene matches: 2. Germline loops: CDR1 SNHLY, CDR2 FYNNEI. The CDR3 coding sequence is TGTGCCAGCAGTGAAGCGTTAGCGGGAGGGGAGACCCAGTACTTC. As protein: CASSEALAGGETQYF.

DNA of the CDR3: TGTGCCATCAGTTCAGTCCTTGCAACTAATGAAAAACTGTTTTTT. Its translation is CAISSVLATNEKLFF. V and J are TRBV10-3 and TRBJ1-4; unclear D gene. Per germline, CDR1 ENHRY and CDR2 SYGVKD. This CDR3 region has 15 residues. V lost 5 bases and J 0 bases, leaving 10 bases between the germline ends.

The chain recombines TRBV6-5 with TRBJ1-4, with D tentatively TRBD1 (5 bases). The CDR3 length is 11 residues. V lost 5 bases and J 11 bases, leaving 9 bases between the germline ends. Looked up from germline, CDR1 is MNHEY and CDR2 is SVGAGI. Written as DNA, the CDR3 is TGTGCCAGCAGTAGAAGGGACAAACTGTTTTTT. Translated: CASSRRDKLFF.

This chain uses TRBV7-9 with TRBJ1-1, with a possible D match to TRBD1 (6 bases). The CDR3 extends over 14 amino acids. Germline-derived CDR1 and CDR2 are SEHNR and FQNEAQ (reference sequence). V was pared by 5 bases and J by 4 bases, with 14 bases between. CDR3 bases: TGTGCCAGCAGCCGCGACAGGCTCGGCACTGAAGCTTTCTTT. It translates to CASSRDRLGTEAFF.

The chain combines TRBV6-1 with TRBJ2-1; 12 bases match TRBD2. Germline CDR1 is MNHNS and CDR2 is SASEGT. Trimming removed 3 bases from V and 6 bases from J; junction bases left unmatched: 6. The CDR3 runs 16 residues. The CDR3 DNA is TGTGCCAGCAGTGACCCTAGCGGGAGGGGACTCAATGAGCAGTTCTTC. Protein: CASSDPSGRGLNEQFF.

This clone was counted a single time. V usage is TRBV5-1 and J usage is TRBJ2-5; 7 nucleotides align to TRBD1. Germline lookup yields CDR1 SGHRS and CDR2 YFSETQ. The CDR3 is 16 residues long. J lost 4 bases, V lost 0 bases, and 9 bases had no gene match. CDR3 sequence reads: CASSLVGADRAETQYF. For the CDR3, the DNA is TGCGCCAGCAGCTTGGTGGGGGCCGACAGGGCAGAGACCCAGTACTTC.

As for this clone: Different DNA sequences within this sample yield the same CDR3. The CDR3 DNA is TGCAGTGCTAGGGACCTAGATACGCAGTATTTT. It is translated as CSARDLDTQYF. The gene calls are TRBV20-1 and TRBJ2-3; D gene uncertain. The germline CDR1 and CDR2 sequences are DFQATT and SNEGSKA (reference sequence). Trimming took 3 bases from V and 5 from J, leaving 6 bases between them. The CDR3 is 11 residues long.

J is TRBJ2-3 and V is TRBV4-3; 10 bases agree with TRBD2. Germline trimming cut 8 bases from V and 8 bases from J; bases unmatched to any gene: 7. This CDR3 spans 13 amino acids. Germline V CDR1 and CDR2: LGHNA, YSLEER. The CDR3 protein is CASSLAGVGTQYF. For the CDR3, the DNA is TGCGCCAGCTCGCTAGCGGGAGTTGGTACGCAGTATTTT.

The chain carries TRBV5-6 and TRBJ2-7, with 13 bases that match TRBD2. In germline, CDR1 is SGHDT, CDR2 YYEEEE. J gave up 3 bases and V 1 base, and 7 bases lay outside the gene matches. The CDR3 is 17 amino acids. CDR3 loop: CASSLLGLAGVGYEQYF. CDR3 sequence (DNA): TGTGCCAGCAGCTTGCTAGGACTAGCGGGAGTTGGCTACGAGCAGTACTTC.

This CDR3 is CASSQDRAPTEAFF. The CDR3, as DNA: TGTGCCAGCAGCCAAGACAGGGCTCCCACTGAAGCTTTCTTT. This chain uses TRBV7-9 with TRBJ1-1, with 7 nucleotides matching TRBD1. This CDR3 contains 14 residues. Germline trimming cut 5 bases from V and 4 bases from J; bases unmatched to any gene: 7. CDR1 and CDR2 (germline): SEHNR, FQNEAQ (reference sequence).

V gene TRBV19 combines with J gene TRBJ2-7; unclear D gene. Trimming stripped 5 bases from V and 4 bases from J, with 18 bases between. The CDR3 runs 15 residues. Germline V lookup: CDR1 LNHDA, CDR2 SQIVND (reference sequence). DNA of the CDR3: TGTGCCAGTAGTGTTCCTTCAGCAGGTACTTACGAGCAGTACTTC. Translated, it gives CASSVPSAGTYEQYF. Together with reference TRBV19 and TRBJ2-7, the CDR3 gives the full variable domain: DGGITQSPKYLFRKEGQNVTLSCEQNLNHDAMYWYRQDPGQGLRLIYYSQIVNDFQKGDIAEGYSVSREKKESFPLTVTSAQKNPTAFYLCASSVPSAGTYEQYFGPGTRLTVT.

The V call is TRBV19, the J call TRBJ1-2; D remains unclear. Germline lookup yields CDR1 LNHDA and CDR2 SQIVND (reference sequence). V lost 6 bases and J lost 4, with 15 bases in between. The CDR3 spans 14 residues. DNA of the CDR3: TGTGCCAGTAGAAGACCGATCGGGAGCTATGGCTACACCTTC. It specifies CASRRPIGSYGYTF.

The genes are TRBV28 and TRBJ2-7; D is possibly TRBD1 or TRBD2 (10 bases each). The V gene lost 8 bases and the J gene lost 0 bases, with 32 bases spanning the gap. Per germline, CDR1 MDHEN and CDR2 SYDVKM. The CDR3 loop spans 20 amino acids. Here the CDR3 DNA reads TGTGCCAGCGAGGGACAGGGGAAGAGACTAGCGGGCCCCAGCTCCTACGAGCAGTACTTC. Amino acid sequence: CASEGQGKRLAGPSSYEQYF.

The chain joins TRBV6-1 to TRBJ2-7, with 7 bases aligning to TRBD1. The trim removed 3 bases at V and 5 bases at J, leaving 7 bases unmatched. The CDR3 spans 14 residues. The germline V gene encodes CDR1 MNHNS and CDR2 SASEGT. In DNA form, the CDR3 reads TGTGCCAGCAGTGACCGGGACAGCGGAGACGAGCAGTACTTC. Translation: CASSDRDSGDEQYF.

The CDR3 DNA is TGTGCCAGCAGCCGGGGACTAGCGGAGTTCACAGATACGCAGTATTTT. Translating gives CASSRGLAEFTDTQYF. The chain recombines TRBV5-4 with TRBJ2-3; 11 nucleotides match TRBD2. The CDR3 has 16 amino acids. The germline V gene encodes CDR1 SGHNT and CDR2 YYREEE (reference sequence). After removal of 4 bases from V and 2 bases from J, the junction contained 6 bases not matched to a gene.

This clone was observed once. The DNA for the CDR3 is TGTGCCAGCAGTTTTGACCGTGGACTAGTCTACGAGCAGTACTTC. This sequence encodes CASSFDRGLVYEQYF. This rearrangement joins TRBV27 to TRBJ2-7; 7 nucleotides match TRBD2. The trim removed 3 bases at V and 3 bases at J, leaving 8 bases unmatched. CDR1 is MNHEY and CDR2 is SMNVEV in the germline V gene (reference sequence). The CDR3 totals 15 residues.